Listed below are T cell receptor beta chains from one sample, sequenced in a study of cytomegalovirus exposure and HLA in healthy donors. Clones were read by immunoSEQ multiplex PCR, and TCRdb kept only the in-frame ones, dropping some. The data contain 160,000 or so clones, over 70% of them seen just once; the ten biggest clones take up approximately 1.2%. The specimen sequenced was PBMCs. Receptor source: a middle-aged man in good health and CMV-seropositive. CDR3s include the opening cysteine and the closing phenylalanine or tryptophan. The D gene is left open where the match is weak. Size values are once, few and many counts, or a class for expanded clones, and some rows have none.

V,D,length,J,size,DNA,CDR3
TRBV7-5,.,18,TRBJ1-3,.,TGTGCCAGAAGCTTAGCGCTGGGACAGGGCTACTCTGGAAACACCATATATTTT,CARSLALGQGYSGNTIYF
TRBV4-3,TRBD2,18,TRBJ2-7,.,TGCGCCAGCAGCCAAGATCTTTTAGGCCTAGCGGGATCCTACGAGCAGTACTTC,CASSQDLLGLAGSYEQYF
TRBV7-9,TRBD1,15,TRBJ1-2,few,TGTGCCAGCAGCTTAAGTTATGGGACAGTCATCCCCTACACCTTC,CASSLSYGTVIPYTF
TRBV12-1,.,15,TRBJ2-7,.,TGTGCCAGCAGCTCGTCCGGGGGGAGTAGCCACGAGCAGTACTTC,CASSSSGGSSHEQYF
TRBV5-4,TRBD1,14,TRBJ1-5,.,TGTGCCAGCAGCCCAGGGGGGACAAATCAGCCCCAGCATTTT,CASSPGGTNQPQHF
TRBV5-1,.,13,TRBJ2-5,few,TGCGCCAGCAGCTTGGAGGGGGAAGAGACCCAGTACTTC,CASSLEGEETQYF
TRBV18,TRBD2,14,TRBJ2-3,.,TGTGCCAGCTCACGTAGCGGGAGCACAGATACGCAGTATTTT,CASSRSGSTDTQYF
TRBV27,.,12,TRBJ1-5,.,TGTGCTAGCAGTCAACTTAATCAGCCCCAGCATTTT,CASSQLNQPQHF
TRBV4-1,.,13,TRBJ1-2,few,TGCGCCAGCAGCCAAGATGGGACATACGGCTACACCTTC,CASSQDGTYGYTF
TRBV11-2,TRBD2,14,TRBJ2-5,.,TGTGCCAGCAGCCTCGGGCTAGCGGGAGAGACCCAGTACTTC,CASSLGLAGETQYF
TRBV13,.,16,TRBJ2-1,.,TGTGCCAGCAGCCGCAATTTGGTACAAATAACCAATGAGCAGTTCTTC,CASSRNLVQITNEQFF
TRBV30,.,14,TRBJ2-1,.,TGTGCCTGGGACGGGACACGAACCCTCGGGGAGCAGTTCTTC,CAWDGTRTLGEQFF
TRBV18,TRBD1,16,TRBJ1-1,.,TGTGCCAGCTCACCAAACTCCGGGACAGGGGGCACTGAAGCTTTCTTT,CASSPNSGTGGTEAFF
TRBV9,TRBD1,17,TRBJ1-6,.,TGTGCCAGCAGCCGCCGGGACAGGGGGGAGGTTAATTCACCCCTCCACTTT,CASSRRDRGEVNSPLHF
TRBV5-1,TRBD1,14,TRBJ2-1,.,TGCGCCAGCAGCCGGGACAGGGACATGGATGAGCAGTTCTTC,CASSRDRDMDEQFF
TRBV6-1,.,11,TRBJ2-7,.,TGTGCCAGCAGAGGACAGTACGAGCAGTACTTC,CASRGQYEQYF
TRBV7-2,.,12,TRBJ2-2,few,TGTGCCAGCAGCGCCTATTCTGGGGAGCTGTTTTTT,CASSAYSGELFF
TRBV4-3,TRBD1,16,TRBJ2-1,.,TGCGCCAGCAGCCAAGATAGGACAGGACGTTACAATGAGCAGTTCTTC,CASSQDRTGRYNEQFF
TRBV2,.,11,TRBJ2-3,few,TGTGCCAGTCAATACATGGATACGCAGTATTTT,CASQYMDTQYF
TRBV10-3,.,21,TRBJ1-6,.,TGTGCCATCAGTGAGCACGCGACCGGGGGGGGGCAAAAATCCTATAATTCACCCCTCCACTTT,CAISEHATGGGQKSYNSPLHF
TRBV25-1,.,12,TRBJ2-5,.,TGTGCCAGCAGTACAGGGTACGAGACCCAGTACTTC,CASSTGYETQYF
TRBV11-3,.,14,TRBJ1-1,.,TGTGCCAGCAGCTCCTCGGGGGGCGCGACTGAAGCTTTCTTT,CASSSSGGATEAFF
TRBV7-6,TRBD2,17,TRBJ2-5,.,TGTGCCAGCAGCCGACAGCCCCGGGGGGGAGTTTGGGAGACCCAGTACTTC,CASSRQPRGGVWETQYF
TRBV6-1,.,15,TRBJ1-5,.,TGTGCCAGCAGTGAACCACACGTTAGCAATCAGCCCCAGCATTTT,CASSEPHVSNQPQHF
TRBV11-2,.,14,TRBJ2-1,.,TGTGCCAGCAGCTTAGTTCTCAGTTACAATGAGCAGTTCTTC,CASSLVLSYNEQFF
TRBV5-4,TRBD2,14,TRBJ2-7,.,TGTGCCATCCTCACGGGACTACCATTCTACGAGCAGTACTTC,CAILTGLPFYEQYF
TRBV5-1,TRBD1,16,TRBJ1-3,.,TGCGCCAGCAGCCCTCAAACAGGGGGAACTGGAAACACCATATATTTT,CASSPQTGGTGNTIYF
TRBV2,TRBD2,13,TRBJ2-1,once,TGTGCCGTCACTAGCGGGGCCTACAATGAGCAGTTCTTC,CAVTSGAYNEQFF
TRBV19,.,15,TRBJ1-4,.,TGTGCCAGTAGCCCTCGGGGACCGGGGGTTGAAAAACTGTTTTTT,CASSPRGPGVEKLFF
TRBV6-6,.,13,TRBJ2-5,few,TGTGCCGGTCGACAGTCCTTAAGGGAGACCCAGTACTTC,CAGRQSLRETQYF
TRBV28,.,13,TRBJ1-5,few,TGTGCCAGCACTCAGGGGAGAAATCAGCCCCAGCATTTT,CASTQGRNQPQHF
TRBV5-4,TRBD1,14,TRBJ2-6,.,TGTGCCAGCAGCTCCATGACAGGGTTCAACGTCCTGACTTTC,CASSSMTGFNVLTF
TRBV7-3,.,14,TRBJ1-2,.,TGTGCCAGCAGCTTAACCGGGGGGCCGGAGGGCTACACCTTC,CASSLTGGPEGYTF
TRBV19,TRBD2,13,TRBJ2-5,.,TGTGCCAGTAGCAGGACTAGCGGGGAGACCCAGTACTTC,CASSRTSGETQYF
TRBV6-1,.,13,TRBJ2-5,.,TGTGCCAGCAGTGATCCGGGTATGGGGACCCAGTACTTC,CASSDPGMGTQYF
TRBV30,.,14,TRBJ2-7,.,TGTGCCTGGAGTGTGGCAGGTACATCCTACGAGCAGTACTTC,CAWSVAGTSYEQYF
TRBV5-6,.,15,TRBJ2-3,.,TGTGCCAGCAGCTTGGCCGGGGGAGCGGCAGATACGCAGTATTTT,CASSLAGGAADTQYF
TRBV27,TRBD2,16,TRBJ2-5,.,TGTGCCAGCAGTCTTTCTAGTAGCGGGGTAGGAGAGACCCAGTACTTC,CASSLSSSGVGETQYF
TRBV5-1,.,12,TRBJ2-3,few,TGCGCCAGCAGCTTAGAGCCGGATACGCAGTATTTT,CASSLEPDTQYF
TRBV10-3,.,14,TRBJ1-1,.,TGTGCCATCAGTGCGGGGAGGATGAACACTGAAGCTTTCTTT,CAISAGRMNTEAFF
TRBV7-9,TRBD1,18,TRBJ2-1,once,TGTGCCAGCAGCTTAGGGGACAGGCCCGATGGTAGCAGGGATGAGCAGTTCTTC,CASSLGDRPDGSRDEQFF
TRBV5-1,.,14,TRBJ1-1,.,TGCGCCAGCAGCTTACAAACAGGGAACACTGAAGCTTTCTTT,CASSLQTGNTEAFF
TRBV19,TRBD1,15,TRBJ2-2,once,TGTGCCAGTAGTATGACAGGGCTGAACACCGGGGAGCTGTTTTTT,CASSMTGLNTGELFF
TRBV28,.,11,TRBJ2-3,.,TGTGCCAGCGGCCACACAGATACGCAGTATTTT,CASGHTDTQYF
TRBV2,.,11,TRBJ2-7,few,TGTGCCAGCAGTGCCCTCTACGAGCAGTACTTC,CASSALYEQYF
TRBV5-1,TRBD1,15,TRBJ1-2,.,TGCGCCAGCAGCCCATGGACAGGGGGAAACTATGGCTACACCTTC,CASSPWTGGNYGYTF
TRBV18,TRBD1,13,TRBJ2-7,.,TGTGCCAGCTCACCGGGGGACAGCGAGAAGGAGTACTTC,CASSPGDSEKEYF
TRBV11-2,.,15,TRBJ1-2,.,TGTGCCAGCAAAAAACAGCGGGCCAGGGACCATGGCTACACCTTC,CASKKQRARDHGYTF
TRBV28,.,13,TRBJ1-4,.,TGTGCCAGCAGGAGGACAACTAATGAAAAACTGTTTTTT,CASRRTTNEKLFF
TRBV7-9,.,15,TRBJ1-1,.,TGTGCCAGCAGTACGTCCGGGACAAAAAACACTGAAGCTTTCTTT,CASSTSGTKNTEAFF
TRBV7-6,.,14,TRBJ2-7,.,TGTGCCAGCAGCCGGGATCAACTTTCCTACGAGCAGTACTTC,CASSRDQLSYEQYF
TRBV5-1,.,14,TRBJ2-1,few,TGCGCCAGCAGCTTGGTCCCTCCTTACAATGAGCAGTTCTTC,CASSLVPPYNEQFF
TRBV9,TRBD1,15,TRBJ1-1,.,TGTGCCAGCAGCTCGTCCGACAGGGCTAACACTGAAGCTTTCTTT,CASSSSDRANTEAFF
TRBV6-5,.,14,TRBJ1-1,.,TGTGCCAGCAGTTACTCGGCAGGGAGGACTGAAGCTTTCTTT,CASSYSAGRTEAFF